This T cell receptor (beta chain) is drawn from a study of T cell repertoires in cytomegalovirus infection. From the reads, TCRdb called clonotypes with MiXCR, one entry per CDR3 protein. This sample has fewer than 550,000 distinct CDR3 sequences, with around 32% found just once. CDR3 length equals 16 residues. CDR1 is SNHLY, CDR2 FYNNEI, per germline. Trimming took 10 bases from V and 8 from J; bases not matched to a gene: 16. The sample taken for sequencing was PBMCs. The V gene is TRBV2, the J gene TRBJ2-1; 11 nucleotides line up with TRBD2. The TCR originated in a human donor in good health (CMV status not recorded). Some clones in this sample may be carry-over from other donors' samples. The CDR3, as DNA: TGTGCCAATGCATCCGGGACTAGCGGCCCTAGGGATGAGCAGTTCTTC. It is translated as CANASGTSGPRDEQFF.